The sequence of this T cell receptor (beta chain) was determined in a study of blood T cell repertoires in COVID-19. Study-level background: Italy, Spain and the United States were the sources of the convalescent and acute COVID-19 samples. Nucleic acid was either cDNA or gDNA, and it came from T cells, B-cell-depleted T cells, or PBMCs.

V was trimmed by 5 bases and J by 6 bases, leaving 11 bases between them. The germline V gene encodes CDR1 SGHNT and CDR2 YENEEA. The CDR3 spans 13 residues. Authors' methods: The authors estimated nucleated cell counts from reference gene primer amplification. Sequenced by immunoSEQ multiplex PCR; TCRdb stores in-frame clones only, minus some. The V and J calls and clone size are taken from that table; D and trimming were inferred from the DNA. The data contain tens of thousands of clones, over 75% of them singletons. The J gene is TRBJ2-4, the V gene TRBV11-3, with D possibly matching TRBD1 (5 bases). Sequencing used peripheral blood. The TCR was taken from a woman aged 70-85 years with acute or convalescent COVID-19. The CDR3 DNA reads TGTGCCAGCAGCGCGGACACGAGAAACATTCAGTACTTC. This gives the protein CASSADTRNIQYF.